A selection of T cell receptor beta chains follows, all from one sample in a study of technical replicates of blood from a handful of donors. Sequenced by immunoSEQ multiplex PCR; TCRdb stores in-frame clones only, minus some. The sample holds roughly 80,000 clones; 91% are singletons and the top ten take 0.2% to 0.3%. Material: T cells isolated from PBMCs. These TCRs come from a human donor in good health. The CDR3 runs from the conserved cysteine through the conserved F or W. The order of the fields is CDR3 length, clone size, D gene, V gene, J gene, CDR3 protein, CDR3 DNA. A D gene is named only where the DNA matches it firmly. Size is stated for part of the rows, as once, few or many counts, or as a class when the clone is expanded.

len: 15; abundance: once; d_gene: -; v_gene: TRBV4-1; j_gene: TRBJ2-7; CDR3aa: CASSQGRVQALEQYF; CDR3nt: TGCGCCAGCAGCCAAGGGAGAGTACAGGCCTTAGAGCAGTACTTC
len: 17; abundance: -; d_gene: TRBD1; v_gene: TRBV9; j_gene: TRBJ1-2; CDR3aa: CASTLGTRDRGNYGYTF; CDR3nt: TGTGCCAGCACCCTGGGAACCCGGGACAGGGGGAACTATGGCTACACCTTC
len: 21; abundance: -; d_gene: TRBD2; v_gene: TRBV10-3; j_gene: TRBJ2-3; CDR3aa: CAISESKSSASGGLSTDTQYF; CDR3nt: TGTGCCATCAGTGAGTCGAAATCGTCGGCTAGCGGGGGCCTTAGCACAGATACGCAGTATTTT
len: 18; abundance: -; d_gene: TRBD2; v_gene: TRBV4-2; j_gene: TRBJ2-2; CDR3aa: CASSPGLAGGPLAGELFF; CDR3nt: TGTGCCAGCAGCCCCGGACTAGCGGGGGGGCCGTTGGCCGGGGAGCTGTTTTTT
len: 15; abundance: -; d_gene: TRBD2; v_gene: TRBV7-6; j_gene: TRBJ2-5; CDR3aa: CASIPIAGGQGTQYF; CDR3nt: TGTGCCAGCATCCCGATAGCGGGAGGCCAGGGGACCCAGTACTTC
len: 15; abundance: -; d_gene: -; v_gene: TRBV4-1; j_gene: TRBJ2-7; CDR3aa: CASSQGRQEVYEQYF; CDR3nt: TGCGCCAGCAGCCAAGGACGACAGGAGGTCTACGAGCAGTACTTC
len: 17; abundance: -; d_gene: TRBD1; v_gene: TRBV28; j_gene: TRBJ1-1; CDR3aa: CASSRLNRDSGNTEAFF; CDR3nt: TGTGCCAGCAGCAGATTAAATCGGGACAGCGGGAACACTGAAGCTTTCTTT
len: 14; abundance: -; d_gene: -; v_gene: TRBV10-2; j_gene: TRBJ2-5; CDR3aa: CASSEFRGSETQYF; CDR3nt: TGCGCCAGCAGTGAGTTTAGGGGTTCAGAGACCCAGTACTTC
len: 14; abundance: -; d_gene: -; v_gene: TRBV5-6; j_gene: TRBJ1-1; CDR3aa: CASSLGGGNTEAFF; CDR3nt: TGTGCCAGCAGCTTAGGGGGGGGGAACACTGAAGCTTTCTTT
len: 16; abundance: -; d_gene: TRBD2; v_gene: TRBV5-1; j_gene: TRBJ2-1; CDR3aa: CASSYNSGLSYNEQFF; CDR3nt: TGCGCCAGCAGCTACAATAGCGGGTTGTCCTACAATGAGCAGTTCTTC
len: 15; abundance: -; d_gene: TRBD1; v_gene: TRBV28; j_gene: TRBJ1-2; CDR3aa: CASSSAGTDLNGYTF; CDR3nt: TGTGCCAGCAGTTCCGCCGGGACAGACCTAAATGGCTACACCTTC
len: 13; abundance: -; d_gene: -; v_gene: TRBV27; j_gene: TRBJ1-2; CDR3aa: CASSPDTNYGYTF; CDR3nt: TGTGCCAGCAGTCCGGACACTAACTATGGCTACACCTTC
len: 13; abundance: -; d_gene: -; v_gene: TRBV5-5; j_gene: TRBJ2-1; CDR3aa: CASSPGTSNEQFF; CDR3nt: TGTGCCAGCAGCCCAGGGACTTCCAATGAGCAGTTCTTC
len: 13; abundance: -; d_gene: -; v_gene: TRBV6-5; j_gene: TRBJ2-3; CDR3aa: CASSYSGTDTQYF; CDR3nt: TGTGCCAGCAGTTACTCCGGCACAGATACGCAGTATTTT
len: 15; abundance: -; d_gene: -; v_gene: TRBV7-6; j_gene: TRBJ1-3; CDR3aa: CASSLVNTGGNTIYF; CDR3nt: TGTGCCAGCAGCTTAGTTAACACGGGTGGAAACACCATATATTTT
len: 14; abundance: -; d_gene: TRBD1; v_gene: TRBV28; j_gene: TRBJ1-2; CDR3aa: CASSPGTGIYGYTF; CDR3nt: TGTGCCAGCAGTCCTGGGACAGGGATCTATGGCTACACCTTC
len: 18; abundance: -; d_gene: TRBD2; v_gene: TRBV4-1; j_gene: TRBJ2-1; CDR3aa: CASSQEPPTSGSYNEQFF; CDR3nt: TGCGCCAGCAGCCAAGAACCCCCGACTAGCGGGAGCTACAATGAGCAGTTCTTC
len: 16; abundance: -; d_gene: TRBD2; v_gene: TRBV5-4; j_gene: TRBJ2-1; CDR3aa: CASSSISGSSYNEQFF; CDR3nt: TGTGCCAGCAGCTCCATAAGCGGGAGCTCCTACAATGAGCAGTTCTTC
len: 17; abundance: once; d_gene: -; v_gene: TRBV7-2; j_gene: TRBJ1-5; CDR3aa: CASSLFGTLSSNQPQHF; CDR3nt: TGTGCCAGCAGCTTATTCGGGACACTTTCTAGCAATCAGCCCCAGCATTTT
len: 12; abundance: -; d_gene: -; v_gene: TRBV7-6; j_gene: TRBJ1-1; CDR3aa: CASSPLSAEAFF; CDR3nt: TGTGCCAGCAGCCCTTTATCGGCTGAAGCTTTCTTT
len: 17; abundance: -; d_gene: -; v_gene: TRBV12-1; j_gene: TRBJ2-7; CDR3aa: CASSFPSSHPCVHEQYF; CDR3nt: TGTGCCAGCAGCTTCCCGTCATCCCATCCCTGCGTGCACGAGCAGTACTTC
len: 11; abundance: -; d_gene: -; v_gene: TRBV6-5; j_gene: TRBJ2-3; CDR3aa: CASSARDTQYF; CDR3nt: TGTGCCAGCAGCGCGCGGGATACGCAGTATTTT
len: 18; abundance: -; d_gene: -; v_gene: TRBV4-1; j_gene: TRBJ2-5; CDR3aa: CASSQAHIMTGLQETQYF; CDR3nt: TGCGCCAGCAGCCAAGCACACATCATGACAGGTCTTCAAGAGACCCAGTACTTC
len: 19; abundance: -; d_gene: -; v_gene: TRBV4-2; j_gene: TRBJ2-1; CDR3aa: CASSQYVNLDWSSYNEQFF; CDR3nt: TGTGCCAGCAGCCAGTATGTAAACCTAGACTGGAGCTCCTACAATGAGCAGTTCTTC
len: 14; abundance: -; d_gene: -; v_gene: TRBV25-1; j_gene: TRBJ2-5; CDR3aa: CASSDRTDQETQYF; CDR3nt: TGTGCCAGCAGTGATCGGACAGACCAAGAGACCCAGTACTTC
len: 14; abundance: -; d_gene: -; v_gene: TRBV5-1; j_gene: TRBJ2-2; CDR3aa: CASTPVTVSGELFF; CDR3nt: TGCGCCAGCACCCCCGTAACGGTCTCCGGGGAGCTGTTTTTT
len: 17; abundance: once; d_gene: TRBD1; v_gene: TRBV11-1; j_gene: TRBJ2-2; CDR3aa: CASSSSGQGLPAGELFF; CDR3nt: TGTGCCAGCAGCAGCTCTGGACAGGGGCTCCCAGCCGGGGAGCTGTTTTTT
len: 14; abundance: -; d_gene: -; v_gene: TRBV2; j_gene: TRBJ1-1; CDR3aa: CASRPSGAAPEAFF; CDR3nt: TGTGCCAGCAGGCCCTCAGGGGCTGCCCCTGAAGCTTTCTTT
len: 15; abundance: -; d_gene: TRBD1; v_gene: TRBV5-8; j_gene: TRBJ1-1; CDR3aa: CASSTGDRRNTEAFF; CDR3nt: TGTGCCAGCAGCACAGGGGACAGACGGAACACTGAAGCTTTCTTT
len: 13; abundance: -; d_gene: -; v_gene: TRBV7-3; j_gene: TRBJ2-7; CDR3aa: CASSLYGSYEQYF; CDR3nt: TGTGCCAGCAGCTTATACGGTTCCTACGAGCAGTACTTC
len: 11; abundance: -; d_gene: -; v_gene: TRBV4-1; j_gene: TRBJ2-7; CDR3aa: CASSLGGEQYF; CDR3nt: TGCGCCAGCAGCCTAGGGGGCGAGCAGTACTTC
len: 15; abundance: -; d_gene: -; v_gene: TRBV7-2; j_gene: TRBJ1-1; CDR3aa: CASTPVAGRGTEAFF; CDR3nt: TGTGCCAGCACCCCCGTGGCGGGGCGCGGCACTGAAGCTTTCTTT
len: 14; abundance: -; d_gene: -; v_gene: TRBV27; j_gene: TRBJ1-5; CDR3aa: CASSLTGGNQPQHF; CDR3nt: TGTGCCAGCAGCCTGACAGGAGGAAATCAGCCCCAGCATTTT
len: 15; abundance: -; d_gene: -; v_gene: TRBV19; j_gene: TRBJ1-5; CDR3aa: CASSIPGQTHQPQHF; CDR3nt: TGTGCCAGTAGTATACCCGGACAGACTCATCAGCCCCAGCATTTT
len: 14; abundance: -; d_gene: -; v_gene: TRBV28; j_gene: TRBJ2-5; CDR3aa: CASSTRTGQETQYF; CDR3nt: TGTGCCAGCAGTACGAGAACGGGACAAGAGACCCAGTACTTC
len: 16; abundance: -; d_gene: -; v_gene: TRBV5-8; j_gene: TRBJ2-2; CDR3aa: CASSFRGGLNTGELFF; CDR3nt: TGTGCCAGCAGCTTCAGGGGTGGGCTGAACACCGGGGAGCTGTTTTTT
len: 14; abundance: -; d_gene: TRBD2; v_gene: TRBV5-1; j_gene: TRBJ2-5; CDR3aa: CACKPTSAQETQYF; CDR3nt: TGCGCCTGCAAGCCGACTAGCGCCCAAGAGACCCAGTACTTC
len: 15; abundance: -; d_gene: TRBD2; v_gene: TRBV4-2; j_gene: TRBJ2-7; CDR3aa: CASSQRGGLVGEQYF; CDR3nt: TGTGCCAGCAGCCAACGGGGGGGGTTAGTTGGCGAGCAGTACTTC
len: 13; abundance: -; d_gene: -; v_gene: TRBV10-3; j_gene: TRBJ1-1; CDR3aa: CAISVEERTEAFF; CDR3nt: TGTGCCATCAGTGTAGAAGAGCGCACTGAAGCTTTCTTT
len: 13; abundance: -; d_gene: -; v_gene: TRBV5-4; j_gene: TRBJ2-7; CDR3aa: CASSLEGFYEQYF; CDR3nt: TGTGCCAGCAGCTTAGAGGGATTCTACGAGCAGTACTTC
len: 15; abundance: -; d_gene: TRBD1; v_gene: TRBV4-1; j_gene: TRBJ2-1; CDR3aa: CASSQGDRVGNEQFF; CDR3nt: TGCGCCAGCAGCCAAGGGGACAGGGTTGGCAATGAGCAGTTCTTC